Listed below are T cell receptor beta chains from one sample, sequenced in a study of cytomegalovirus exposure and HLA in healthy donors. Assay: immunoSEQ multiplex PCR; the TCRdb copy retains only in-frame clones and omits some. The repertoire holds 250,000 or so clones, with roughly 84% as singletons. The sample was PBMCs. These receptors were obtained from a man aged 18 to 29 in good health and CMV-seropositive. The CDR3 runs from the conserved cysteine through the conserved F or W. Fields, in order: V gene, J gene, clone size, D gene, CDR3 DNA, CDR3 protein. A D gene is named only where the DNA matches it firmly. Some rows mark clone size as missing; the rest say once, few, many or name a class of expanded clone.

>TRBV18|TRBJ2-7|.|TRBD1
TGTGCCAGCTCACCATTCGACAGGGGCGAGCAGTACTTC
CASSPFDRGEQYF
>TRBV6-5|TRBJ2-7|few|.
TGTGCCAGCATGCACACCACCTACGAGCAGTACTTC
CASMHTTYEQYF
>TRBV6-1|TRBJ1-1|.|.
TGTGCCAGCAGTGAAGGGACCTTTGAAGCTTTCTTT
CASSEGTFEAFF
>TRBV10-2|TRBJ2-5|.|.
TGCGCCAGCAGTCACAATCGACAGGCCCAGTACTTC
CASSHNRQAQYF
>TRBV6-6|TRBJ2-3|.|TRBD2
TGTGCCAGCAGAGGGACTAGTCTTTATACGCAGTATTTT
CASRGTSLYTQYF
>TRBV9|TRBJ2-3|.|.
TGTGCCAGCAGCGTAGGTGCCACAGATACGCAGTATTTT
CASSVGATDTQYF
>TRBV28|TRBJ2-2|.|TRBD2
TGTGCCAGCTCCCGCGGGGGGGCGGACGGGGAGCTGTTTTTT
CASSRGGADGELFF
>TRBV29-1|TRBJ1-2|.|TRBD1
TGCAGCGCCCTCAAAAAGGACAGGGGTGGCTACACCTTC
CSALKKDRGGYTF
>TRBV4-1|TRBJ1-4|.|.
TGCGCCAGCAGCCCCCGACTCAGGATAGGGGGTGCTAATGAAAAACTGTTTTTT
CASSPRLRIGGANEKLFF
>TRBV6-1|TRBJ2-5|.|.
TGTGCCAGCAGTGAAGCGGCAGCTCTCCAAGAGACCCAGTACTTC
CASSEAAALQETQYF
>TRBV5-1|TRBJ2-7|.|.
TGCGCCAGCAGCTTGAAGTTACTGGAGATGGCCTACGAGCAGTACTTC
CASSLKLLEMAYEQYF
>TRBV27|TRBJ2-7|.|TRBD1
TGTGCCAGCAGCCGAAGGGACAGGGAATACGAGCAGTACTTC
CASSRRDREYEQYF
>TRBV2|TRBJ2-2|.|TRBD1
TGTGCCAGCATGATAGGTGGGGGCAGGGGGATTCGCTTGGGCACCGGGGAGCTGTTTTTT
CASMIGGGRGIRLGTGELFF
>TRBV13|TRBJ2-1|.|TRBD2
TGTGCCAGCAGCCCCGGGACTAGCGGGGAAGGTCATGAGCAGTTCTTC
CASSPGTSGEGHEQFF
>TRBV28|TRBJ2-7|.|.
TGTGCCAGCAGTCGGACTGGCTACGAGCAGTACTTC
CASSRTGYEQYF
>TRBV28|TRBJ2-3|.|TRBD1
TGTGCCAGCAGTCTACAGGGGGGAACAGATACGCAGTATTTT
CASSLQGGTDTQYF
>TRBV19|TRBJ2-7|.|.
TGTGCCTCAAGCGGTCTTCGGGGGCCCTACGAGCAGTACTTC
CASSGLRGPYEQYF
>TRBV28|TRBJ2-5|.|.
TGTGCCAGCAGTTTCGGGGAAGGAAGGCAAGAGACCCAGTACTTC
CASSFGEGRQETQYF
>TRBV27|TRBJ2-3|.|TRBD2
TGTGCCAGCAGGTTAGGGATGCGGGAGTTGGATACGCAGTATTTT
CASRLGMRELDTQYF
>TRBV13|TRBJ2-3|.|.
TGTGCCAGCAGCTTTGGCCGACGGGCCACAGATACGCAGTATTTT
CASSFGRRATDTQYF
>TRBV4-1|TRBJ2-2|few|.
TGCGCCAGCAGCCAAGATTACTTGGGGTTCGGGGAGCTGTTTTTT
CASSQDYLGFGELFF
>TRBV5-1|TRBJ2-2|.|TRBD2
TGCGCCAGCAGCTGGGGGACTAGCGGGAGGACTGCCGGGGAGCTGTTTTTT
CASSWGTSGRTAGELFF
>TRBV27|TRBJ2-1|.|.
TGTGCCAGCAGTTTCCCAGGCCCATCCTACAATGAGCAGTTCTTC
CASSFPGPSYNEQFF
>TRBV11-2|TRBJ1-1|.|TRBD1
TGTGCCAGCAGCACCAGACAGGGGACTGAAGCTTTCTTT
CASSTRQGTEAFF
>TRBV6-1|TRBJ1-2|.|.
TGTGCCAGCAGTGAAGACATCTATGGCTACACCTTC
CASSEDIYGYTF
>TRBV27|TRBJ2-3|.|.
TGTGCCAGCAGTACCCAAGTTTCCGATACGCAGTATTTT
CASSTQVSDTQYF
>TRBV28|TRBJ1-1|.|.
TGTGCCAGCAGTTTGGGACCCAACACTGAAGCTTTCTTT
CASSLGPNTEAFF
>TRBV29-1|TRBJ2-5|.|.
TGCAGCGTTGAAGATCGACGGGGGTCGACCCAGTACTTC
CSVEDRRGSTQYF
>TRBV6-6|TRBJ1-2|once|TRBD1
TGTGCCAGCAGTGGAGGGGGCAATGGCTACACCTTC
CASSGGGNGYTF
>TRBV4-1|TRBJ2-1|.|.
TGCGCCAGCAGCCAAGAATACCGGGAGTCTCTCGATGAGCAGTTCTTC
CASSQEYRESLDEQFF
>TRBV6-1|TRBJ1-3|.|.
TGTGCCAGCAGTGAAGCGCGGATAGGCCTCCCCTCTGGAAACACCATATATTTT
CASSEARIGLPSGNTIYF
>TRBV28|TRBJ1-2|.|.
TGTGCCAGCAGTTTGATAGATAACTATGGCTACACCTTC
CASSLIDNYGYTF
>TRBV11-3|TRBJ2-1|.|.
TGTGCCAGCAGCCCAAATTTCCGGGATGAGCAGTTCTTC
CASSPNFRDEQFF
>TRBV30|TRBJ1-4|.|.
TGTGCCTGGAGTCACACGAATCGTAATGAAAAACTGTTTTTT
CAWSHTNRNEKLFF
>TRBV27|TRBJ2-5|.|TRBD2
TGTGCCAGCACCGATAGCGGGCGGGAGACCCAGTACTTC
CASTDSGRETQYF
>TRBV29-1|TRBJ1-4|.|.
TGCAGCGCTCGGCCACCGGGAAATGAAAAACTGTTTTTT
CSARPPGNEKLFF
>TRBV28|TRBJ1-2|.|.
TGTGCCAGCAGCCTGAACTATGGCTACACCTTC
CASSLNYGYTF
>TRBV5-1|TRBJ2-1|.|TRBD2
TGCGCCAGCAGCGTTAGCGGGGCCTCCTACAATGAGCAGTTCTTC
CASSVSGASYNEQFF
>TRBV5-4|TRBJ2-7|.|TRBD2
TGTGCCAGCATGAACCAAGCGGGAGGGCGGGGCGAGCAGTACTTC
CASMNQAGGRGEQYF
>TRBV9|TRBJ2-2|.|TRBD1
TGTGCCAGCAGCGCCCTCGGGACAGGGATCGGGGAGCTGTTTTTT
CASSALGTGIGELFF
>TRBV6-5|TRBJ1-1|.|.
TGTGCCAGCACCCTGGGGATGTCTAACACTGAAGCTTTCTTT
CASTLGMSNTEAFF
>TRBV5-1|TRBJ2-6|.|TRBD1
TGCGCCAGCAGCCTGGGGGACAGGAGGGCCAACGTCCTGACTTTC
CASSLGDRRANVLTF
>TRBV28|TRBJ1-1|once|.
TGTGCCAGCAACGTACAGGGTGTAGAAGGCACTGAAGCTTTCTTT
CASNVQGVEGTEAFF
>TRBV5-1|TRBJ2-1|.|TRBD2
TGCGCCAGCAGCTTGAAGGCTAGCGGGAGATCAGGTGAGCAGTTCTTC
CASSLKASGRSGEQFF
>TRBV29-1|TRBJ1-1|.|.
TGCAGCGTTGTCCCGGGGAACACTGAAGCTTTCTTT
CSVVPGNTEAFF
>TRBV5-4|TRBJ1-2|.|TRBD1
TGTGCCAGCAGCCCAAACTCAGGGGGCTCTGGCTACACCTTC
CASSPNSGGSGYTF
>TRBV6-1|TRBJ1-2|.|.
TGTGCCAGCAGTGACTTGGGAGGGACTTACTATGGCTACACCTTC
CASSDLGGTYYGYTF
>TRBV13|TRBJ2-1|few|.
TGTGCCAGCAGCTTAGGCGCGGGGATGCACAATGAGCAGTTCTTC
CASSLGAGMHNEQFF
>TRBV19|TRBJ1-1|.|.
TGTGCCAGTAGTATAACCGGGACCGAAGCTTTCTTT
CASSITGTEAFF
>TRBV5-6|TRBJ1-5|.|TRBD1
TGTGCCAGCAGCACAGGACAGGGACCCAATCAGCCCCAGCATTTT
CASSTGQGPNQPQHF
>TRBV10-3|TRBJ2-3|.|.
TGTGCCATCAGTGAGGGGTATACGCAGTATTTT
CAISEGYTQYF
>TRBV19|TRBJ1-5|.|.
TGTGCCAGTAGTACCCTCCACCACCAGCCCCAGCATTTT
CASSTLHHQPQHF
>TRBV6-1|TRBJ2-5|once|.
TGTGCCACCTCCGTACAGGGACGAGAGACCCAGTACTTC
CATSVQGRETQYF
>TRBV14|TRBJ2-7|.|TRBD2
TGTGCCAGCAGCCTGACTAGCGGGAAGCAGTACTTC
CASSLTSGKQYF